The entry that follows covers one T cell receptor (beta chain) sequence. Only in-frame clones appear in the TCRdb table, and some are missing; sequencing was by immunoSEQ multiplex PCR. In the table there are hundreds of thousands of clones, roughly 90% of which are singletons. The CDR3 loop spans 14 amino acids. From germline, CDR1 is SGHTA and CDR2 FQGNSA. With V trimmed by 4 bases and J by 4 bases, 4 bases remained unmatched. This specimen comes from a study of shared T cell receptors in the human thymus. These same data were also listed under a study on human thymus T cells. Per that study: Corrective surgery for congenital heart defects was being performed on the healthy Finnish infants who were the donors. Resections from corrective heart surgery provided thymus tissue. In thymic and blood repertoires alike, V and J usage looked biased.

This sequence originates from a boy under two years old with a congenital heart defect. The J gene is TRBJ2-7, the V gene TRBV7-2; TRBD2 agrees at 10 bases. Sequenced input: thymocytes. As DNA, the CDR3 is TGTGCCAGCAGCTCAGGGACTAGCGTGTACGAGCAGTACTTC. Translated: CASSSGTSVYEQYF.